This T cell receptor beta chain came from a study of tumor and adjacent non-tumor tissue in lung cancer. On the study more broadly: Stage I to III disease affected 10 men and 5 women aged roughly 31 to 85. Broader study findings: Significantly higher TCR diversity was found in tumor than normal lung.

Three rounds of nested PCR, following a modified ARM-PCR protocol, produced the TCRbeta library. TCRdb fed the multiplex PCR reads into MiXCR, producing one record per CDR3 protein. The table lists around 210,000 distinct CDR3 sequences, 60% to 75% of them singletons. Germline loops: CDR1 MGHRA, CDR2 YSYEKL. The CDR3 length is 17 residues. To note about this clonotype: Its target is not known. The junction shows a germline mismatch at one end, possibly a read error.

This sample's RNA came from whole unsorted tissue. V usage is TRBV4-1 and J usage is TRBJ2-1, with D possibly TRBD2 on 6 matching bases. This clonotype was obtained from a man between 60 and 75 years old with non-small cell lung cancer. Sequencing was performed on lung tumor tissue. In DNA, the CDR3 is TGCGCCAGCACCCAAAACTCCCCCCAGGTTAGCGGCCCGAGGCAGTTCTTC. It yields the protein CASTQNSPQVSGPRQFF.